The source of this T cell receptor beta chain is a study of T cell responses to AZD1222 COVID-19 vaccine. This clone came up once. Sequencing was performed with immunoSEQ multiplex PCR; in TCRdb, only in-frame clones are kept and a portion is missing. This sample has 84,000 or so clones; about 87% occur once, and the top ten carry approximately 15%. Deletions cut 1 base from V and 3 bases from J, with 4 bases between. The CDR3 contains 13 residues. Germline CDR1 and CDR2: SEHNR and FQNEAQ (reference sequence). The rearrangement links TRBV7-9 to TRBJ1-5; no definite D call. The sample consisted of peripheral blood, taken on day 0 of AZD1222 vaccination. This sequence originates from an adult in good health. This CDR3 is CASSLVSNQPQHF. The DNA of the CDR3 is TGTGCCAGCAGCTTAGTTTCCAATCAGCCCCAGCATTTT.